The present T cell receptor beta chain was sequenced within a study of T-cell memory formation after mild COVID-19. Whole-study findings and limits: While clones contracting from day 15 to 85 were balanced between CD4 and CD8, later expanders leaned CD4+.

On this clonotype: Its target is not known.

The CDR3 is 16 amino acids. Between the trimmed V and J ends, which lost 2 bases and 2 bases, there was a span of 14 bases. Germline V CDR1 and CDR2: SGHNT, YYREEE (reference sequence). TCRdb reanalysed the 5' RACE reads using MiXCR and keeps one entry per CDR3 protein. This sample has roughly 130,000 distinct CDR3 sequences; approximately 15% occur once, and the top ten carry about 15%. The chain uses TRBV5-4 and TRBJ1-3; D is ambiguous. This clonotype originated in an adult woman who had mild COVID-19 (a few samples of this study predate the infection). Cell type and time point are not known. Source material: PBMCs or a T cell subset sorted from them (not recorded which). The CDR3 is CASSFRGIIPGNTIYF. CDR3 DNA: TGTGCCAGCAGCTTTCGGGGTATCATACCTGGAAACACCATATATTTT.